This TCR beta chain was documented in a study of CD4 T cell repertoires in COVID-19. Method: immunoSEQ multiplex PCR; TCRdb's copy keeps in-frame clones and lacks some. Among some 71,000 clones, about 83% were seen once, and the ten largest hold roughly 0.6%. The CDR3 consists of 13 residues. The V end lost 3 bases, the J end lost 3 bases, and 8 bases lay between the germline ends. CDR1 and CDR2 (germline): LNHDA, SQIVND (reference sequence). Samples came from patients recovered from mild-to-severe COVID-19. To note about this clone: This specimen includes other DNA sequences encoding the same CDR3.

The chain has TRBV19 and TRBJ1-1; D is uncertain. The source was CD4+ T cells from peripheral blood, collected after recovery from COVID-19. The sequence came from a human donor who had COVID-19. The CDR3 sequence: CASSIGRDTEAFF. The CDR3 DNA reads TGTGCCAGTAGTATTGGGCGGGACACTGAAGCTTTCTTT. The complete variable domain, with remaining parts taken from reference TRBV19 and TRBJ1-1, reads DGGITQSPKYLFRKEGQNVTLSCEQNLNHDAMYWYRQDPGQGLRLIYYSQIVNDFQKGDIAEGYSVSREKKESFPLTVTSAQKNPTAFYLCASSIGRDTEAFFGQGTRLTVV.